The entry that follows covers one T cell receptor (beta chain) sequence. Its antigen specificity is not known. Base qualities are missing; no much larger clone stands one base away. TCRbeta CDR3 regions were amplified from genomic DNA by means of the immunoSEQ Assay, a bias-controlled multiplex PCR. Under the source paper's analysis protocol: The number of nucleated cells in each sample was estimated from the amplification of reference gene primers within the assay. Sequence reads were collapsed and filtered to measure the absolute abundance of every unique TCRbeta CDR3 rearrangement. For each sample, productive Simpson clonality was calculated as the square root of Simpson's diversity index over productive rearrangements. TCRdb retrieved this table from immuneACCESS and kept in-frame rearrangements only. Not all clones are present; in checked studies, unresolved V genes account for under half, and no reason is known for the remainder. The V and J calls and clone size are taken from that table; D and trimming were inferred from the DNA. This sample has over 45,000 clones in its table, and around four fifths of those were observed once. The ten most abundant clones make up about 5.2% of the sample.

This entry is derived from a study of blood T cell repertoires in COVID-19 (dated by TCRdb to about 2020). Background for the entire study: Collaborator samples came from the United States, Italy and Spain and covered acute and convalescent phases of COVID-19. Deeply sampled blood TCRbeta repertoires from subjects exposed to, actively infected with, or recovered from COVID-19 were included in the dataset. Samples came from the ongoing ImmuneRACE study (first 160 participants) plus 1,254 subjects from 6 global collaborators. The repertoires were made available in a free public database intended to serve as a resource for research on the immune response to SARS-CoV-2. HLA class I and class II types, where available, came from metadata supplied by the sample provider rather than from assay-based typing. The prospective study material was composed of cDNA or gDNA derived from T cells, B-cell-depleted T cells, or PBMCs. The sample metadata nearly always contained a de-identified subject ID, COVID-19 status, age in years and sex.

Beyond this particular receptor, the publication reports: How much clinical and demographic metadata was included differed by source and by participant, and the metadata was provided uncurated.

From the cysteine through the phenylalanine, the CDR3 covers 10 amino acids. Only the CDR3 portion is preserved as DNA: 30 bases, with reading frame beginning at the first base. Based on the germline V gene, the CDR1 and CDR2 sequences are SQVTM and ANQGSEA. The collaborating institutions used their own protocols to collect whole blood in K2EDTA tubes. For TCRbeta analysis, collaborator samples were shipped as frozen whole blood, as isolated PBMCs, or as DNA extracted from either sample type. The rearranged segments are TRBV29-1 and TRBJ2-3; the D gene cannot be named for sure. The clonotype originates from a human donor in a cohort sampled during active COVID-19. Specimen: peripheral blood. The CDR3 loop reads CSLGTDTQYF. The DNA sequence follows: TGCAGTCTAGGTACAGATACGCAGTATTTT.